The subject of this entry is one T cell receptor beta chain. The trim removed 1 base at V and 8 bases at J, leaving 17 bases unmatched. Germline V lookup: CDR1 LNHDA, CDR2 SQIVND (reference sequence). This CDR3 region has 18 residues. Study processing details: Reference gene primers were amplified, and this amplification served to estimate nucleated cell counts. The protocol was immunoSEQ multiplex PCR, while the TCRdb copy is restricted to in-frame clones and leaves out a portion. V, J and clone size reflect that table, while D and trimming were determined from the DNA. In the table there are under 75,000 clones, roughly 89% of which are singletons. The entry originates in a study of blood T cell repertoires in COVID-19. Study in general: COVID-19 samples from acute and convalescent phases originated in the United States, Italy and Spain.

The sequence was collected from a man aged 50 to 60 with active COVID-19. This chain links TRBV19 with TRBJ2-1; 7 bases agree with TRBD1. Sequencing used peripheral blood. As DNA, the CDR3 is TGTGCCAGTAGTATAGGCCCTATCTGGGACAGAACGTCGGATGAGCAGTTCTTC. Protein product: CASSIGPIWDRTSDEQFF.